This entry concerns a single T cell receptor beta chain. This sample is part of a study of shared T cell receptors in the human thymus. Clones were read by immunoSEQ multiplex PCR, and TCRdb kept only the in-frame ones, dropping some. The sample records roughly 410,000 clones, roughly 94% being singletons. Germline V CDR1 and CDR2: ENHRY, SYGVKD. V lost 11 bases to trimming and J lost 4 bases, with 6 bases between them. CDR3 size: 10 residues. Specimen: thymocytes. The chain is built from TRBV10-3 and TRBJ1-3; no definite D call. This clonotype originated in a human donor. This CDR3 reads CAAGGNTIYF. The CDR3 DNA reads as TGTGCCGCCGGGGGAAACACCATATATTTT.